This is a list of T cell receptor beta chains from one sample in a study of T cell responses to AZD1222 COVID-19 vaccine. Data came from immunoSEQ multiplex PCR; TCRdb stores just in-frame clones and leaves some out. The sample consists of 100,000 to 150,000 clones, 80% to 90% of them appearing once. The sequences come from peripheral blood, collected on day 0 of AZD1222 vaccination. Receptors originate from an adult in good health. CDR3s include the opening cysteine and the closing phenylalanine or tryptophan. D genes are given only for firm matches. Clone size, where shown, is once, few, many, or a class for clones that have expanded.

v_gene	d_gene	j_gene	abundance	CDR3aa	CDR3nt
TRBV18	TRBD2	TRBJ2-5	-	CASSLILAGGSDGQETQYF	TGTGCCAGCTCACTTATACTAGCGGGGGGTTCGGATGGCCAAGAGACCCAGTACTTC
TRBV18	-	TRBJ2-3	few	CASSPSVGTDTQYF	TGTGCCAGCTCACCCTCCGTCGGCACAGATACGCAGTATTTT
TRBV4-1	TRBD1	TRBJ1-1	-	CASSQDPGGNTEAFF	TGCGCCAGCAGCCAAGACCCAGGGGGGAACACTGAAGCTTTCTTT
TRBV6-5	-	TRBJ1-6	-	CASSYETANSPLHF	TGTGCCAGCAGTTATGAGACAGCTAATTCACCCCTCCACTTT
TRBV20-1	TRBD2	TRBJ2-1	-	CSASRLAGGPLSYNEQFF	TGCAGTGCTAGTAGACTAGCGGGGGGGCCACTCTCCTACAATGAGCAGTTCTTC
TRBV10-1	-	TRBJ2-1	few	CASSSSENNEQFF	TGCGCCAGCAGTTCCAGCGAAAACAATGAGCAGTTCTTC
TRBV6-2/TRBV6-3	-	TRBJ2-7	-	CASSYLGGSYEQYF	TGTGCCAGCAGTTACTTGGGAGGATCCTACGAGCAGTACTTC
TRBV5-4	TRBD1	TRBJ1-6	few	CASSFDRGHNSPLHF	TGTGCCAGCAGCTTCGACAGGGGGCACAATTCACCCCTCCACTTT
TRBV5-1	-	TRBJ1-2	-	CASSLAYRVGVYGYTF	TGCGCCAGCAGCTTGGCGTACAGGGTAGGGGTCTATGGCTACACCTTC
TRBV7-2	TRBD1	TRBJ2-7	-	CASSWAPTGGYEQYF	TGTGCCAGCAGCTGGGCTCCGACAGGGGGCTACGAGCAGTACTTC
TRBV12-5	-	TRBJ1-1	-	CASGLTMNTEAFF	TGTGCTAGTGGTTTGACCATGAACACTGAAGCTTTCTTT
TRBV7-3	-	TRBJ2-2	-	CASSSAFGPPKGELFF	TGTGCCAGCAGCTCAGCTTTTGGACCGCCCAAAGGGGAGCTGTTTTTT
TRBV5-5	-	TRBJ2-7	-	CASSLFLGGGNEQYF	TGTGCCAGCAGCTTGTTCCTCGGAGGGGGTAACGAGCAGTACTTC